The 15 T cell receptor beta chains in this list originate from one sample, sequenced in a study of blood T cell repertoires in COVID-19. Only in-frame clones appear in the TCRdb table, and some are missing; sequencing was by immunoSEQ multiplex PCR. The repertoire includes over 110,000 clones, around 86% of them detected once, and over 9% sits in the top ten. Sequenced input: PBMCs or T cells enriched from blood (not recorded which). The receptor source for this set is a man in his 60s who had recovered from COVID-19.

The CDR3 spells CASSFGDRGYGYTF. As DNA, the CDR3 is TGTGCCAGCAGTTTCGGGGACAGGGGTTATGGCTACACCTTC. The rearrangement links TRBV28 to TRBJ1-2; 10 nucleotides match TRBD1. V lost 3 bases and J lost 5; bases outside the gene matches: 3. The CDR3 contains 14 residues. CDR1 and CDR2 (germline): MDHEN, SYDVKM.

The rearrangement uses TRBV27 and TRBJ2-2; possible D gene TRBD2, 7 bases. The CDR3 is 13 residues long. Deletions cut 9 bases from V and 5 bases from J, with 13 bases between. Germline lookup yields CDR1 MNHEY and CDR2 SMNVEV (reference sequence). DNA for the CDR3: TGTGCCAGAGGGGGGGGCGCGACCGGGGAGCTGTTTTTT. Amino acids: CARGGGATGELFF.

CDR3 nucleotide sequence: TGCGCCAGCAGGAACCCGGGGACAGGCTATGGCTACACCTTC. It codes for CASRNPGTGYGYTF. The chain is built from TRBV4-1 and TRBJ1-2; TRBD1 matches at 8 bases. The germline gives CDR1 MGHRA, CDR2 YSYEKL. The CDR3 is 14 amino acids. Germline trimming cut 6 bases from V and 4 bases from J; bases unmatched to any gene: 7.

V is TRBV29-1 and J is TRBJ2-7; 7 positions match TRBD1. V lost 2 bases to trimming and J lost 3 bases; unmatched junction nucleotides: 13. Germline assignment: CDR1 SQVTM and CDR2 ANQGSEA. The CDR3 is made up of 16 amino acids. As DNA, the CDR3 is TGCAGCGTTGAAATGGATAGGGGGCAAAGTTTCTACGAGCAGTACTTC. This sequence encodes CSVEMDRGQSFYEQYF.

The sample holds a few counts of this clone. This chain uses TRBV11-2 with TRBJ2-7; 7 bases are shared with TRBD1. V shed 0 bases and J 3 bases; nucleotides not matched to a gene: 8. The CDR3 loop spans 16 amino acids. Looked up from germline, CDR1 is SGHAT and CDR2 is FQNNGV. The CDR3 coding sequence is TGTGCCAGCAGCTTAGAAGATACGGGACAGAGCTACGAGCAGTACTTC. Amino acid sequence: CASSLEDTGQSYEQYF.

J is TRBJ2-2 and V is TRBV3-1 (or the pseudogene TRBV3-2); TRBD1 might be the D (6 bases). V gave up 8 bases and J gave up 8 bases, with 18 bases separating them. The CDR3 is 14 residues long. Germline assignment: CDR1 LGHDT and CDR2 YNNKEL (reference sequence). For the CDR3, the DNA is TGTGCCAGCGGAGGATACAGGGATTCGGGGGAGCTGTTTTTT. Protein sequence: CASGGYRDSGELFF.

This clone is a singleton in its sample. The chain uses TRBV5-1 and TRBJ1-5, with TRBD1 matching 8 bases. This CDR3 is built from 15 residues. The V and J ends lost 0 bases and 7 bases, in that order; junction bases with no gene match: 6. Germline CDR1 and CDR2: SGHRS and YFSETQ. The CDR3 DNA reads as TGCGCCAGCAGCTTGGATTCAGGGGGCAGGCAGCCCCAGCATTTT. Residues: CASSLDSGGRQPQHF.

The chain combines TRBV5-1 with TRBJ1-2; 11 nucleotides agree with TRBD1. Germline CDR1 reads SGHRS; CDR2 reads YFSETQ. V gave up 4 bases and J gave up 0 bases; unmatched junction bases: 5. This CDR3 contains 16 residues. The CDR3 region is CASSGGTGGTNYGYTF. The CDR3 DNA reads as TGCGCCAGCAGCGGAGGGACAGGGGGGACTAACTATGGCTACACCTTC. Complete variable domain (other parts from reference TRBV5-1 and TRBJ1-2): KAGVTQTPRYLIKTRGQQVTLSCSPISGHRSVSWYQQTPGQGLQFLFEYFSETQRNKGNFPGRFSGRQFSNSRSEMNVSTLELGDSALYLCASSGGTGGTNYGYTFGSGTRLTVV.

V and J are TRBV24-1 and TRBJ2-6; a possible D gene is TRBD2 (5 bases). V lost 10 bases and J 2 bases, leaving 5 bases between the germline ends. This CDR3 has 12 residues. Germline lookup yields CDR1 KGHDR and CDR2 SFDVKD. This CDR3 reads CATGAGANVLTF. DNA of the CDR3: TGTGCCACGGGAGCTGGGGCCAACGTCCTGACTTTC.

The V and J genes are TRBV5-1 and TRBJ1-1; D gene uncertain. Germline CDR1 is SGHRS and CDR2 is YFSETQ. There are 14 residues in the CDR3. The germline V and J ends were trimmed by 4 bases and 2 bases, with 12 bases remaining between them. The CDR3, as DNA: TGCGCCAGCAGCCCAGTCCCGGGTAACACTGAAGCTTTCTTT. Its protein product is CASSPVPGNTEAFF.

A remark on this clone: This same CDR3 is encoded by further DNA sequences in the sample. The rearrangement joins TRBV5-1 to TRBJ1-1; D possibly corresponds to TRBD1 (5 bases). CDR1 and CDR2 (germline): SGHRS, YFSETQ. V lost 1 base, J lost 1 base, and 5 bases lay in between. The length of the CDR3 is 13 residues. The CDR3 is CASSLTGNTEAFF. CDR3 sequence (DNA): TGCGCCAGCAGCTTGACAGGGAACACTGAAGCTTTCTTT.

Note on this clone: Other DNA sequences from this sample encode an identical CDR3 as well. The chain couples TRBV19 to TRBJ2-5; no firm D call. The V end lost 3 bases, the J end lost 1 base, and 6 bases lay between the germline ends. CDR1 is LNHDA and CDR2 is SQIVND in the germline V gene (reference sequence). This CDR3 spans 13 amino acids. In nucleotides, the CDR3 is TGTGCCAGTAGTATTAAGCGCCAAGAGACCCAGTACTTC. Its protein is CASSIKRQETQYF.

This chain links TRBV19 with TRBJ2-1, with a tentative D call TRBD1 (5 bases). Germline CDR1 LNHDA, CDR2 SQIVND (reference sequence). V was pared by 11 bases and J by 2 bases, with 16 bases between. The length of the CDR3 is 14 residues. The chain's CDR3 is CASSRGGTYNEQFF. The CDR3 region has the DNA TGTGCCTCTTCAAGGGGCGGAACCTACAATGAGCAGTTCTTC.

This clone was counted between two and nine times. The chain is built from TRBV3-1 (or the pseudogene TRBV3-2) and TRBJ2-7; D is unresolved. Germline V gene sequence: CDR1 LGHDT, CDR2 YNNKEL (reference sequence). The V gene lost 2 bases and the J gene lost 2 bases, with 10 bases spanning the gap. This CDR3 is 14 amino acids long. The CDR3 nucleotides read TGTGCCAGCAGCCAAAATCGGGTAGCCTACGAGCAGTACTTC. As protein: CASSQNRVAYEQYF.

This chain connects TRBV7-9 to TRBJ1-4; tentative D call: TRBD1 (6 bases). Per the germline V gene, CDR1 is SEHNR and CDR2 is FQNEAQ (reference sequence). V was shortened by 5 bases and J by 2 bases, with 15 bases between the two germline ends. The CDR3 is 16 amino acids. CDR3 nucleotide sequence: TGTGCCAGCAGCGTCATATCGGGACATACTAATGAAAAACTGTTTTTT. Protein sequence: CASSVISGHTNEKLFF.